Detailed here is one TCR beta chain. As handled by the study authors: Scientists estimated how many nucleated cells there were by amplifying reference gene primers. Libraries were prepared by immunoSEQ multiplex PCR; TCRdb keeps only in-frame clonotypes and omits some of them. The D gene and trimming were derived from the DNA, and the V and J assignments and clone size from that table. The sample lists approximately 80,000 clones; approximately 90% were seen once. Germline lookup yields CDR1 SNHLY and CDR2 FYNNEI. V lost 4 bases, J lost 2 bases, and 6 bases lay in between. The CDR3 has 13 residues. This entry comes from a study of blood T cell repertoires in COVID-19. Whole-study context: There were acute and convalescent COVID-19 samples, and they came from the United States, Italy and Spain. T cells, B-cell-depleted T cells, or PBMCs supplied cDNA or gDNA.

The sequence came from a woman aged 80 or over with acute or convalescent COVID-19. The chain uses TRBV2 and TRBJ1-5; D is possibly TRBD1 (6 bases). Sample: peripheral blood. The CDR3 sequence: CASSGQGNQPQHF. The CDR3 nucleotides are TGTGCCAGCAGTGGACAGGGCAATCAGCCCCAGCATTTT.